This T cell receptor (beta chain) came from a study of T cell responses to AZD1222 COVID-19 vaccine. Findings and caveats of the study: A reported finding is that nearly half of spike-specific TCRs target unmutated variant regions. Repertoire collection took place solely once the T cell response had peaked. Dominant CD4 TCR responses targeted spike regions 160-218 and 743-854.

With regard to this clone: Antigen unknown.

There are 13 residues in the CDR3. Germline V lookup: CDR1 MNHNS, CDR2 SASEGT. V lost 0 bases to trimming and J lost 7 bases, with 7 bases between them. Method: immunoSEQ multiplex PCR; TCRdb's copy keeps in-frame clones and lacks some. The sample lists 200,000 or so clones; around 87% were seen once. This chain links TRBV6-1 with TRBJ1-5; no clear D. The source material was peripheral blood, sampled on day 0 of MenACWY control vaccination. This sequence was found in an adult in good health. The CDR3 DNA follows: TGTGCCAGCAGTGAAGCCGAAATACAGCCCCAGCATTTT. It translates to CASSEAEIQPQHF.